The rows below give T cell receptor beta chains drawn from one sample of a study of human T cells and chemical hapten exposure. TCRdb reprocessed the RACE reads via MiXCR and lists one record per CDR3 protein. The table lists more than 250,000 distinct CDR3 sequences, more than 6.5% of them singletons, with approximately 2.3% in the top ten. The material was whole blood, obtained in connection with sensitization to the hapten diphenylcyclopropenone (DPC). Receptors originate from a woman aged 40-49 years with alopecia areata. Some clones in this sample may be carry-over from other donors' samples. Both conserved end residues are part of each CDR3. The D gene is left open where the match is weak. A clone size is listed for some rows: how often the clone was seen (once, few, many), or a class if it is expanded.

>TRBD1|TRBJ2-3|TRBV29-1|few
TGCAGCGTTGATGGACAGGTTCTTCCAGATACGCAGTATTTT
CSVDGQVLPDTQYF
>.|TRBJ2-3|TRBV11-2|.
TGTGCCAGCAGCTCTGGAACCCCGGGGGATACGCAGTATTTT
CASSSGTPGDTQYF
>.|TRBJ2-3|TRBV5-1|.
TGCGCCAGCACCCGACTTGAGGCGGGCACAGATACGCAGTATTTT
CASTRLEAGTDTQYF
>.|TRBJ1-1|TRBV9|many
TGTGCCAAGTTTACGAGTGAAGCTTTCTTT
CAKFTSEAFF
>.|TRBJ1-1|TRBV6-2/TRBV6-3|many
TGTGCCAGCAGTTACCCCTTCGGGGGTGAGAACACTGAAGCTTTCTTT
CASSYPFGGENTEAFF
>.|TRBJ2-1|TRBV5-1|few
TGCGCCAGCAGCGTTCGCCCGGAGAAATCCTACAATGAGCAGTTCTTC
CASSVRPEKSYNEQFF
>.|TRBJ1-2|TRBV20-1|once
TGCAGTGCTAGAGTAGGAAGGTCGGGGACGTCTAACTATGGCTACACCTTC
CSARVGRSGTSNYGYTF
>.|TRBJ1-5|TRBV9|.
TGTGCCAGCAGCGTAGGGGCAAGCAATCAGCCCCAGCATTTT
CASSVGASNQPQHF
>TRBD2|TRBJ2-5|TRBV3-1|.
TGTGCCAGCAGCCCTCTGGGGGCGGGAGGGCCTAGAAAGACCCAGTACTTC
CASSPLGAGGPRKTQYF
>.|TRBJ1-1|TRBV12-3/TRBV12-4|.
TGTGCCAGCATGCAAACTGAAGCTTTCTTT
CASMQTEAFF
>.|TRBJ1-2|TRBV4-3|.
TGCGCCAGCAGCCAAGACAGGGGATTGGGCTACACCTTC
CASSQDRGLGYTF
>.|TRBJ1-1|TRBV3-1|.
TGTGCCAGCAGCCGCTATAACATGGAAGCTTTCTTT
CASSRYNMEAFF
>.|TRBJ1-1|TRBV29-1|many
TGCAGCGTTGACCTCGGCCTTCAGAACACTGAAGCTTTCTTT
CSVDLGLQNTEAFF
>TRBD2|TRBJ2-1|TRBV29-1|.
TGCAGCGCCCCGCGCCACGGGAGGGCCCACAATGAGCAGTTCTTC
CSAPRHGRAHNEQFF
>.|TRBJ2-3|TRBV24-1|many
TGTGCCACCCCTACGCACCAGGCCCTCACAGATACGCAGTATTTT
CATPTHQALTDTQYF
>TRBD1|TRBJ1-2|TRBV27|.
TGTGCCAGCAGTTTGCAGGGGTACAGGGGCTATGGCTACACCTTC
CASSLQGYRGYGYTF
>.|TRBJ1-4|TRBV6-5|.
TGTGCCAGCAGTTACAACAGGGCCACTAATGAAAAACTGTTTTTT
CASSYNRATNEKLFF
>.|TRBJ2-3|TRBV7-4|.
TGTGCCAGCAGCTTTGCGGCCTCTCCCTCACCGAAAGCCCACACAGATACGCAGTATTTT
CASSFAASPSPKAHTDTQYF
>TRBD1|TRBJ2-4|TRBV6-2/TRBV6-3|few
TGTGCCAGCAGTTACCAGCCGGGACAGGGAGGACACATTCAGTACTTC
CASSYQPGQGGHIQYF
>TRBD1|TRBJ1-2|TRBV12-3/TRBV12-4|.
TGTGCCAGCAGTTTACATTCCTCAGGACAGGGTTCTGGCTACACCTTC
CASSLHSSGQGSGYTF
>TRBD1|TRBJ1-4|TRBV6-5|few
TGTGCCAGCAGCCTCCTGGGAGGGGGCTTGGGAGAAAAACTGTTTTTT
CASSLLGGGLGEKLFF
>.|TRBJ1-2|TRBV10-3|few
TGTGCCATCAGTGAGTCGAAGACCAACTATGGCTACACCTTC
CAISESKTNYGYTF
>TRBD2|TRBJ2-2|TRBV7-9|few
TGTGCCAGCAGCTTCCCCGGGACTAGGGTGAACACCGGGGAGCTGTTTTTT
CASSFPGTRVNTGELFF
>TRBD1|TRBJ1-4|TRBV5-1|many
TGCGCCAGCAGCCAGGACAGGGGCGTGGATGAAAAACTGTTTTTT
CASSQDRGVDEKLFF
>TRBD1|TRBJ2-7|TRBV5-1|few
TGCGCCAGCAGCCCCAAGACAGGGGGCATGGGAGAGCAGTACTTC
CASSPKTGGMGEQYF
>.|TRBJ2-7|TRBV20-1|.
TGCAGTGCTAGCCCCCTTACGCAGTACGAGCAGTACTTC
CSASPLTQYEQYF
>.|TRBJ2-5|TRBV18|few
TGTGCCAGCTCACCACGCCTGAAAGAGACCCAGTACTTC
CASSPRLKETQYF
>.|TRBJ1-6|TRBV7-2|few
TGTGCCAGCAGCGGGGACTATAATTCACCCCTCCACTTT
CASSGDYNSPLHF
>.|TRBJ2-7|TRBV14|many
TGTGCCAGCAGCCCCGCCAACTACGAGCAGTACTTC
CASSPANYEQYF
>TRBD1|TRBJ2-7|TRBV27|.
TGTGCCAGCAGCCCGGGACAGGGTCGAATGGGCGAGCAGTACTTC
CASSPGQGRMGEQYF
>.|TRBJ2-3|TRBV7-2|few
TGTGCCAGCAGCTTCAGGGGCCTAACAGATACGCAGTATTTT
CASSFRGLTDTQYF
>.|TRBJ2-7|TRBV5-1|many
TGCGCCAGCAGCCGGGACCGCACTAAAAACGAGCAGTACTTC
CASSRDRTKNEQYF
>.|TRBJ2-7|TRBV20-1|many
TGCAGTGCTAGAGTGGGAGTGTACGAGCAGTACTTC
CSARVGVYEQYF
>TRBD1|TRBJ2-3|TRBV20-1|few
TGCAGTGCTAGAGATCCGGACAGGGCAGATACGCAGTATTTT
CSARDPDRADTQYF
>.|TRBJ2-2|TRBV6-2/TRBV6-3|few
TGTGCCAGCGTGACTGCAGCGGCAGGCACCGGGGAGCTGTTTTTT
CASVTAAAGTGELFF
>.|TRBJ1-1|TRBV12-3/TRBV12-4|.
TGTGCCAGCAGCCCTTCTGGCAGGGGAGGTGAAGCTTTCTTT
CASSPSGRGGEAFF
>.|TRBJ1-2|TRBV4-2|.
TGTGCCAGCAGCCAAGCCCAAGGGGACTATGGCTACACCTTC
CASSQAQGDYGYTF
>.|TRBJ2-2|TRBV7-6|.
TGTGCCAGCAGCTCCAGGGTTAACACCGGGGAGCTGTTTTTT
CASSSRVNTGELFF
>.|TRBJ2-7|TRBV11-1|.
TGTGCCAGCAGCTTAGCGGGCCTCCTCCCCTACGAGCAGTACTTC
CASSLAGLLPYEQYF
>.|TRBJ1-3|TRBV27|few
TGTGCCAGCAGTTTTGGAGGTGGAAGAGGGAACACCATATATTTT
CASSFGGGRGNTIYF
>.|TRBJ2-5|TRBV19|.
TGTGCCAGTACCGGGCCTGGGGAGACCCAGTACTTC
CASTGPGETQYF
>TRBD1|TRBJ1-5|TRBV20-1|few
TGCAGTGCTAGGGAGGGGGCCCCATGGATAGAGCCCCAGCATTTT
CSAREGAPWIEPQHF
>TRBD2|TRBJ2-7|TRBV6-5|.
TGTGCCAGCAGTTCCCCACGGTCGACTAGCCGCTATTACTACGAGCAGTACTTC
CASSSPRSTSRYYYEQYF
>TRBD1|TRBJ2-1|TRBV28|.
TGTGCCAGCAGTGGATTCGGGACAGGGGCCCTCAATGAGCAGTTCTTC
CASSGFGTGALNEQFF
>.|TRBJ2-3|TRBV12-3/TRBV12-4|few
TGTGCCAGCAGTTTAGCGGCGGCACCTAGCACAGATACGCAGTATTTT
CASSLAAAPSTDTQYF
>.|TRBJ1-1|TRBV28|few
TGTGCCAGCAGTTTTTCCGGGGGGCCGGGGACTGAAGCTTTCTTT
CASSFSGGPGTEAFF
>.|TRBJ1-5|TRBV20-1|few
TGCAGTGCCACAGGGATTCCTCACCAGCCCCAGCATTTT
CSATGIPHQPQHF
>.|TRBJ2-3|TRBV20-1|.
TGCAGTGCTAGAGATCCTCCCTGGGGCGCAGATACGCAGTATTTT
CSARDPPWGADTQYF
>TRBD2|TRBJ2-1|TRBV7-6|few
TGTGCCAGCAGCTTAGGACTAGCGGGAGGCCCGTACAATGAGCAGTTCTTC
CASSLGLAGGPYNEQFF